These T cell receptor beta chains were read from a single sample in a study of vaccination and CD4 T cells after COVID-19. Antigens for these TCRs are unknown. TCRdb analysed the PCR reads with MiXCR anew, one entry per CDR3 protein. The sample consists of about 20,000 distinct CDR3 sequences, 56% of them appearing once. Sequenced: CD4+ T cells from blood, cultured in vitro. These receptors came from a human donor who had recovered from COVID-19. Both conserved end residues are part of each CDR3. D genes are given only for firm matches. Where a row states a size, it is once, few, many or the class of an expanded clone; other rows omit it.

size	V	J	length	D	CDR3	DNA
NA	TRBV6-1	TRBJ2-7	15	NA	CASSEASPTIYEQYF	TGTGCCAGCAGTGAAGCCTCGCCGACAATCTACGAGCAGTACTTC
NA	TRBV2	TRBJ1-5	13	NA	CACMGDSNQPQHF	TGTGCCTGTATGGGGGATAGCAATCAGCCCCAGCATTTT
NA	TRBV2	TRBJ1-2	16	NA	CASIRRWAGRLYGYTF	TGTGCCAGCATTCGACGTTGGGCAGGGCGGCTCTATGGCTACACCTTC
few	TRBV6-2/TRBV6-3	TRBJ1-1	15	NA	CASSYSGGKDTEAFF	TGTGCCAGCAGTTACTCAGGAGGAAAAGACACTGAAGCTTTCTTT
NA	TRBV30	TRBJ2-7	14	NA	CVWRAGSPPYEQYF	TGTGTCTGGAGAGCCGGCAGCCCCCCCTACGAGCAGTACTTC
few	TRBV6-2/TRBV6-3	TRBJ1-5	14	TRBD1	CASRLGQANQPQHF	TGTGCCAGCAGACTGGGACAGGCCAATCAGCCCCAGCATTTT
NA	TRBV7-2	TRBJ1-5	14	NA	CASSLASAGQPQHF	TGTGCCAGCAGCTTAGCTTCTGCGGGCCAGCCCCAGCATTTT
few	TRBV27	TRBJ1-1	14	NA	CASRPTWVNTEAFF	TGTGCCAGCAGGCCGACATGGGTGAACACTGAAGCTTTCTTT
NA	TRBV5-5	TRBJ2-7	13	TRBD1	CASSPDRGLEQYF	TGTGCCAGCAGCCCGGACAGGGGGCTCGAGCAGTACTTC
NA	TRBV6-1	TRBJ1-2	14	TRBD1	CASSEDRGLGGYTF	TGTGCCAGCAGTGAAGACAGGGGGCTAGGAGGCTACACCTTC
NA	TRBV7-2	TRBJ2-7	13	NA	CASSLGKGYEQYF	TGTGCCAGCAGCTTAGGAAAAGGTTACGAGCAGTACTTC
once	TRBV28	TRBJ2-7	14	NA	CASVPLATPYEQYF	TGTGCCAGCGTCCCCTTAGCGACCCCGTACGAGCAGTACTTC
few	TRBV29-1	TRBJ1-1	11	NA	CSAGGDTEAFF	TGCAGCGCCGGGGGGGACACTGAAGCTTTCTTT
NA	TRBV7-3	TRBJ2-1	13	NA	CASSLRGYNEQFF	TGTGCCAGCAGCTTAAGGGGATACAATGAGCAGTTCTTC
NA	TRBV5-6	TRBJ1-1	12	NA	CASSLAGARAFF	TGTGCCAGCAGCTTGGCAGGGGCCCGAGCTTTCTTT
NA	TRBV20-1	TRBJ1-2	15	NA	CSARVFDRINYGYTF	TGCAGTGCTAGGGTCTTCGACCGAATTAACTATGGCTACACCTTC
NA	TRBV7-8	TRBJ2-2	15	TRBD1	CASSLDRGQAGELFF	TGTGCCAGCAGCTTGGACAGGGGGCAGGCCGGGGAGCTGTTTTTT
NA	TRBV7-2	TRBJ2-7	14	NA	CASSLGQGSTEQYF	TGTGCCAGCAGCTTAGGGCAGGGAAGCACCGAGCAGTACTTC
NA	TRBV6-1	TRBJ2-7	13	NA	CASSLGPPYEQCF	TGTGCCAGCAGCCTGGGACCACCCTACGAGCAGTGCTTC
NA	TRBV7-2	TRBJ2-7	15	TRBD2	CASSARTSGTYEQYF	TGTGCCAGCAGCGCGCGGACTAGCGGGACCTACGAGCAGTACTTC
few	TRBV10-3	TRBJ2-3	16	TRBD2	CASRTGLTSGGDTQYF	TGTGCCAGCCGGACAGGACTGACTAGCGGGGGGGATACGCAGTATTTT
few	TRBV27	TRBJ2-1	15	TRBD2	CASRGTSVNYNEQFF	TGTGCCAGCCGCGGGACTAGCGTGAATTACAATGAGCAGTTCTTC
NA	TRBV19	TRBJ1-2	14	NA	CASSMVGTNYGYTF	TGTGCCAGTAGTATGGTAGGGACTAACTATGGCTACACCTTC
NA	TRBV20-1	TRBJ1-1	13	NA	CSASSVGNTEAFF	TGCAGTGCTAGTTCTGTGGGGAACACTGAAGCTTTCTTT
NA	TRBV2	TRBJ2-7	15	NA	CASSPGGSTSYEQYF	TGTGCCAGCAGCCCAGGGGGGTCCACATCCTACGAGCAGTACTTC
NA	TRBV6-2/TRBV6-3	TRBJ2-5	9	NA	CAREETQYF	TGTGCCCGAGAAGAGACCCAGTACTTC
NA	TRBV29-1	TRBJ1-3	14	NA	CSARDNNSGNTIYF	TGCAGCGCTAGGGACAATAACTCTGGAAACACCATATATTTT
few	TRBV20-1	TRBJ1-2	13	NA	CSASSRAYYGYTF	TGCAGTGCTAGTTCCAGGGCTTACTATGGCTACACCTTC
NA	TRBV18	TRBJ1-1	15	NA	CASSPIQVQNTEAFF	TGTGCCAGCTCACCGATACAAGTCCAGAACACTGAAGCTTTCTTT
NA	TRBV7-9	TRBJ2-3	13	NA	CASSPAPRDTQYF	TGTGCCAGCAGCCCAGCCCCCCGGGATACGCAGTATTTT
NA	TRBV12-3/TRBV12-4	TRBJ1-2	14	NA	CASTLRGGTYGYTF	TGTGCCAGCACCCTAAGGGGGGGGACCTATGGCTACACCTTC
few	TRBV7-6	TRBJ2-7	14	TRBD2	CASSLGLAGDEQYF	TGTGCCAGCAGCTTAGGGCTAGCGGGTGACGAGCAGTACTTC
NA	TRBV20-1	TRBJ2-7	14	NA	CSATYRVPSYEQYF	TGCAGTGCTACCTACAGGGTGCCCTCCTACGAGCAGTACTTC
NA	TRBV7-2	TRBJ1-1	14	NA	CASSPGQGYTEAFF	TGTGCCAGCAGCCCCGGGCAGGGGTACACTGAAGCTTTCTTT
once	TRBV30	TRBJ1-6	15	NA	CAWSPGGAGNSPLHF	TGTGCCTGGAGTCCTGGGGGGGCAGGTAATTCACCCCTCCACTTT
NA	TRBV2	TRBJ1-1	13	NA	CASTRQPNTEAFF	TGTGCCAGCACTCGACAGCCGAACACTGAAGCTTTCTTT
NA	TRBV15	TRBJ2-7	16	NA	CATSSPQPGRPYEQYF	TGTGCCACCAGCAGTCCGCAACCCGGGCGCCCCTACGAGCAGTACTTC
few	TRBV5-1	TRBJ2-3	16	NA	CASSVPLATSTDTQYF	TGCGCCAGCAGCGTGCCTCTAGCGACTAGCACAGATACGCAGTATTTT
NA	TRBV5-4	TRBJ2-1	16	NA	CASSPQGGFSYNEQFF	TGTGCCAGCAGCCCCCAGGGGGGTTTCTCCTACAATGAGCAGTTCTTC
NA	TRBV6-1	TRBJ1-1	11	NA	CASRGNTEAFF	TGTGCCAGCAGGGGGAACACTGAAGCTTTCTTT
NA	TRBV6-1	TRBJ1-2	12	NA	CASRQGIRGYTF	TGTGCCAGCAGACAGGGAATACGGGGCTACACCTTC
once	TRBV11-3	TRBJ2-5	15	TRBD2	CASSLGAGGLETQYF	TGTGCCAGCAGCTTAGGGGCGGGGGGTTTAGAGACCCAGTACTTC
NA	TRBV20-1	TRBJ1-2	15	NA	CSARDGGGANYGYTF	TGCAGTGCTAGAGATGGTGGGGGAGCCAACTATGGCTACACCTTC
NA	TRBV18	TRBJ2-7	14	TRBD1	CASFRDRGLGEQYF	TGTGCCAGCTTCCGGGACAGGGGTTTGGGCGAGCAGTACTTC
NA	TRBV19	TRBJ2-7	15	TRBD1	CASSIEKGAPREQYF	TGTGCCAGTAGTATTGAAAAGGGGGCCCCACGCGAGCAGTACTTC
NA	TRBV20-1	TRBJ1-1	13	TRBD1	CSAGTGGHTEAFF	TGCAGTGCCGGCACAGGGGGCCACACTGAAGCTTTCTTT
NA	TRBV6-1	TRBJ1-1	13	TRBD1	CASSQHRGTEAFF	TGTGCCAGCAGTCAACACAGGGGCACTGAAGCTTTCTTT
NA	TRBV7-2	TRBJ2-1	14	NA	CASTAGNYFVEQFF	TGTGCCAGCACCGCAGGTAACTATTTTGTTGAGCAGTTCTTC
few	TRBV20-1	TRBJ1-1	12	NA	CSPSGRGAEAFF	TGCAGTCCCAGTGGGAGGGGGGCTGAAGCTTTCTTT
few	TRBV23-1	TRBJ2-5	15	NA	CASSPSTGPQETQYF	TGCGCCAGCAGTCCGTCGACAGGCCCCCAAGAGACCCAGTACTTC
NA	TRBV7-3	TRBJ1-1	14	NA	CASSFAGRSSEAFF	TGTGCCAGCAGCTTCGCGGGGAGATCGTCTGAAGCTTTCTTT
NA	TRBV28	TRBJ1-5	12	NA	CASNQEYQPQHF	TGTGCCAGCAATCAGGAATATCAGCCCCAGCATTTT
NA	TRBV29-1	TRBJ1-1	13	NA	CSVVGGLNTEAFF	TGCAGCGTTGTAGGGGGACTGAACACTGAAGCTTTCTTT
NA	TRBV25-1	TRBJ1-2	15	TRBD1	CASSDPGQGLDGYTF	TGTGCCAGCAGTGACCCGGGACAGGGGTTAGATGGCTACACCTTC
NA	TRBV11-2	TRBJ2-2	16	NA	CASTHRGLSNTGELFF	TGTGCCAGCACCCATCGGGGGCTATCGAACACCGGGGAGCTGTTTTTT
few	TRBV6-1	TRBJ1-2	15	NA	CASSHRGARIYGYTF	TGTGCCAGCAGTCACCGGGGGGCGCGGATCTATGGCTACACCTTC
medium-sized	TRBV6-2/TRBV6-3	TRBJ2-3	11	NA	CASSYGPTQYF	TGTGCCAGCAGCTACGGACCAACGCAGTATTTT
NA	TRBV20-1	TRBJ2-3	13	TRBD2	CSAQLAGTDTQYF	TGCAGTGCTCAACTAGCGGGCACAGATACGCAGTATTTT
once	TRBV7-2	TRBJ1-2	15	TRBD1	CASSLVRGPLPGYTF	TGTGCCAGCAGCTTAGTTAGGGGGCCCCTGCCTGGCTACACCTTC
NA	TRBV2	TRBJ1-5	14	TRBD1	CASSVQGGNQPQHF	TGTGCCAGCAGTGTTCAGGGGGGCAATCAGCCCCAGCATTTT